Detailed here is one T cell receptor beta chain. The data originate from a study of blood T cells in healthy people across ages. The ends lost 2 bases at V and 1 base at J; junction bases unmatched: 3. The CDR3 extends over 15 amino acids. Alongside a J-beta primer mix, a sample-barcoded 5' primer served in a second PCR lasting roughly 7 to 12 cycles. TCRdb redid the calling of the 5' RACE reads with MiXCR, one entry per CDR3 protein. The table includes over 500,000 distinct CDR3 sequences, about 29% detected once. These records were also assigned to another study, of T cells of mothers and their children.

The chain recombines TRBV12-3 or TRBV12-4 with TRBJ2-5, with 8 bases identical to TRBD2. Sequencing input: blood. This clonotype was sampled from a boy aged 2 to 10 in good health. For the CDR3, the DNA is TGTGCCAGCAGTTTATTTACTAGCGGCCAAGAGACCCAGTACTTC. It translates to CASSLFTSGQETQYF.